These 10 T cell receptor beta chains originate from one sample sequenced in a study of cytomegalovirus exposure and HLA in healthy donors. The PCR was carried out with 60 Vbeta primers and 13 Jbeta primers. Generated by immunoSEQ multiplex PCR, the TCRdb table keeps only in-frame clones and is missing some. The sample contains under 150,000 clones, about 70% of which appear only once. Material: PBMCs. The origin of the receptors is a woman between 40 and 50 years old in good health and CMV-seronegative.

V and J are TRBV6-1 and TRBJ2-5; 8 bases map to TRBD2. The last part of the DNA fits TRBJ2-7 better; the J call may be wrong. CDR1 is MNHNS and CDR2 is SASEGT in the germline V gene. CDR3 length: 15 amino acids. CDR3 protein: CASRDGGGADYEQYF. The CDR3, as DNA: TGTGCCAGCAGGGACGGGGGGGGCGCAGATTACGAGCAGTACTTC.

This clone was detected a few times. The chain couples TRBV18 to TRBJ1-1; maybe TRBD1 (6 bases). Trimming stripped 3 bases from V and 4 bases from J, with 12 bases between. CDR3 length: 14 residues. Germline CDR1 reads KGHSH; CDR2 reads LQKENI. The CDR3 region has the DNA TGTGCCAGCTCACCGCCAGGGGAAAGCACTGAAGCTTTCTTT. Translating it yields CASSPPGESTEAFF.

The chain employs TRBV11-3 and TRBJ2-2; D might be TRBD2 (7 bases). Germline V gene lookup returns CDR1 SGHNT and CDR2 YENEEA. Trimming cost V 2 bases and J 4 bases, with 11 bases left between them. The CDR3 is 15 residues long. The CDR3 loop reads CASSLRGAPTGELFF. The CDR3 bases are TGTGCCAGCAGCTTACGGGGGGCGCCCACCGGGGAGCTGTTTTTT.

The chain employs TRBV25-1 and TRBJ1-1, with TRBD1 matching over 7 bases. This CDR3 has 14 amino acids. Germline V gives CDR1 MGHDK, CDR2 SYGVNS. V lost 6 bases and J lost 1; bases outside the gene matches: 5. The CDR3 sequence is CASRAGTANTEAFF. The CDR3, as DNA: TGTGCCAGCAGAGCCGGGACAGCGAACACTGAAGCTTTCTTT.

The genes are TRBV9 and TRBJ1-1; D is uncertain. Trimming removed 3 bases at V and 0 bases at J, with 12 bases between. Germline-derived CDR1 and CDR2 are SGDLS and YYNGEE. This CDR3 has 15 residues. The chain's CDR3 is CASSGGAIMNTEAFF. In DNA, the CDR3 is TGTGCCAGCAGCGGGGGAGCAATCATGAACACTGAAGCTTTCTTT.

The V call is TRBV7-2, the J call TRBJ1-1; a weak D match, TRBD1 (5 bases). V lost 3 bases to trimming and J lost 4 bases, with 15 bases between them. Germline CDR1 reads SGHTA; CDR2 reads FQGNSA. This CDR3 has 15 residues. As DNA, the CDR3 is TGTGCCAGCAGCTTTGGTGGGGCGCTGGGCACTGAAGCTTTCTTT. It is translated as CASSFGGALGTEAFF. The variable domain in full, with the rest retrieved from reference TRBV7-2 and TRBJ1-1, is GAGVSQSPSNKVTEKGKDVELRCDPISGHTALYWYRQSLGQGLEFLIYFQGNSAPDKSGLPSDRFSAERTGGSVSTLTIQRTQQEDSAVYLCASSFGGALGTEAFFGQGTRLTVV.

The chain joins TRBV5-1 to TRBJ1-4, with 8 positions matching TRBD1. This CDR3 has 15 amino acids. V lost 3 bases, J lost 8 bases, and 9 bases stayed unmatched. Germline loops: CDR1 SGHRS, CDR2 YFSETQ. The CDR3 region is CASSSGRDRSEKLFF. For the CDR3, the DNA is TGCGCCAGCAGCTCCGGTAGGGACAGGTCGGAAAAACTGTTTTTT.

The chain links TRBV19 to TRBJ1-2; 12 bases are shared with TRBD1. Germline values: CDR1 LNHDA, CDR2 SQIVND (reference sequence). Germline trimming cut 5 bases from V and 4 bases from J; bases unmatched to any gene: 5. The CDR3 has 15 residues. The CDR3 DNA reads TGTGCCAGTAGTCTGGGGACAGGGGGCGTCTATGGCTACACCTTC. Amino acid sequence: CASSLGTGGVYGYTF.

This clone has just a few counts. It is likely a read error: a sequence one base away is far more abundant. Other nucleotide sequences in the sample specify the same CDR3. The chain links TRBV6-1 to TRBJ2-3; D may be TRBD1 (5 bases). This CDR3 spans 15 amino acids. Germline lookup yields CDR1 MNHNS and CDR2 SASEGT. The ends were cut back, 0 bases at V and 4 bases at J, with 11 bases in the middle. The CDR3 is CASSEAQGAPDTQYF. The CDR3 DNA sequence: TGTGCCAGCAGTGAAGCTCAGGGCGCTCCAGATACGCAGTATTTT.

This clone showed up just a few times. V and J are TRBV4-3 and TRBJ1-2; 9 positions agree with TRBD1. J gave up 2 bases and V 0 bases, and 1 base lay outside the gene matches. The CDR3 sequence is 15 residues long. Germline lookup yields CDR1 LGHNA and CDR2 YSLEER. CDR3 in amino acids: CASSQDGTGNYGYTF. In DNA, the CDR3 is TGCGCCAGCAGCCAAGACGGGACAGGGAACTATGGCTACACCTTC.